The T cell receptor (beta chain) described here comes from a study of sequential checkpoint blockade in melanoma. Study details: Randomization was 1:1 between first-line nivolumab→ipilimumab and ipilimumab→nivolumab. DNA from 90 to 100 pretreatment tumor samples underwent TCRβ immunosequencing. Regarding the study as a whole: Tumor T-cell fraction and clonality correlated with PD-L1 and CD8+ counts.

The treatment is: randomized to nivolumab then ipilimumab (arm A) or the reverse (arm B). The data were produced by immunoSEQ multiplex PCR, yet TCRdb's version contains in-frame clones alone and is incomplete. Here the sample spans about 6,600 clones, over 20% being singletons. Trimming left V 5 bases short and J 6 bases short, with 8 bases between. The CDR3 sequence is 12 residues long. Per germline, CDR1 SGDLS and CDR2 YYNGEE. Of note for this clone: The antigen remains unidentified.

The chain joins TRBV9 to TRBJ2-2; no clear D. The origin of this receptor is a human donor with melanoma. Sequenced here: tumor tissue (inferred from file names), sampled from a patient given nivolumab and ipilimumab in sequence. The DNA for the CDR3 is TGTGCCAGCAGGCGGAAATCCGGGGAGCTGTTTTTT. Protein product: CASRRKSGELFF.